The 6 T cell receptor beta chains below all came from one sample that was sequenced in a study of blood T cell repertoires in COVID-19. This table comes from immunoSEQ multiplex PCR, and its TCRdb copy is limited to in-frame clones, with some not included. The sample comprises 470,000 or so clones, 70% to 90% of which are singletons, and roughly 3.2% rests with the top ten. The sequencing sample was made of peripheral blood. The receptors stem from a human donor in a cohort sampled during active COVID-19.

The chain combines TRBV15 with TRBJ2-7; a weak D match, TRBD1 (6 bases). Germline V gene sequence: CDR1 LNHNV, CDR2 YYDKDF (reference sequence). Trimming pared 4 bases from V and 6 bases from J, leaving 10 bases between. This CDR3 is built from 12 residues. The CDR3, as DNA: TGTGCCACCAGCAAAAACAGGGTCGAGCAGTACTTC. This gives the protein CATSKNRVEQYF.

This clone was counted a single time. The J gene is TRBJ1-5, the V gene TRBV19, with unresolved D. The length of the CDR3 is 15 residues. Germline values: CDR1 LNHDA, CDR2 SQIVND (reference sequence). With 8 bases removed from V and 3 bases from J, the gap between germline ends came to 17 bases. DNA of the CDR3: TGTGCCAGTGATGGGAGGGTAGGGCCCAATCAGCCCCAGCATTTT. The encoded protein is CASDGRVGPNQPQHF.

V and J are TRBV4-2 and TRBJ2-5; TRBD2 is a possible D gene (6 bases). This CDR3 contains 15 residues. V was trimmed by 5 bases and J by 2 bases, leaving 15 bases between them. Germline V gene lookup returns CDR1 LGHNA and CDR2 YNFKEQ. The CDR3 here is CASSRAGAEQETQYF. The CDR3 DNA sequence: TGTGCCAGCAGCAGAGCGGGTGCGGAACAAGAGACCCAGTACTTC.

The chain carries TRBV29-1 and TRBJ2-5, with D perhaps TRBD1 (7 bases). CDR3 length: 13 amino acids. V shed 6 bases and J shed 5 bases, with 16 bases lying between them. Germline CDR1 SQVTM, CDR2 ANQGSEA. CDR3 residues: CSVGTAGGETQYF. The CDR3 coding sequence is TGCAGCGTGGGGACAGCGGGCGGGGAGACCCAGTACTTC.

V usage is TRBV27 and J usage is TRBJ2-1; perhaps TRBD2 as D (5 bases). V was pared by 3 bases and J by 7 bases, with 10 bases between. From germline, CDR1 is MNHEY and CDR2 SMNVEV (reference sequence). CDR3 size: 13 residues. The CDR3 spells CASSLTGDNEQFF. The CDR3 bases are TGTGCCAGCAGTTTGACCGGGGATAATGAGCAGTTCTTC.

This clone was observed a handful of times. V is TRBV27 and J is TRBJ2-3; TRBD2 matches 13 bases. V lost 6 bases to trimming and J lost 4 bases; unmatched junction nucleotides: 4. Germline V gene sequence: CDR1 MNHEY, CDR2 SMNVEV (reference sequence). The CDR3 is made up of 15 amino acids. CDR3 region: CASRWGLAGSDTQYF. CDR3 sequence (DNA): TGTGCCAGCAGATGGGGACTAGCGGGATCAGATACGCAGTATTTT.